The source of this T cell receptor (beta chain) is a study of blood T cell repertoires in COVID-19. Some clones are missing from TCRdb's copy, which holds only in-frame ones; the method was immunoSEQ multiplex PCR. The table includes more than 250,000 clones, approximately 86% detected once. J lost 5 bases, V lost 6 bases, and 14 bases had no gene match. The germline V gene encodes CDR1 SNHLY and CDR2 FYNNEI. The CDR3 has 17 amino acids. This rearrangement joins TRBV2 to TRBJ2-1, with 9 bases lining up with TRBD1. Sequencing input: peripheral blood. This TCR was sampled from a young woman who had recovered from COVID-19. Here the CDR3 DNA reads TGTGCCAGCAGACCCAGGGTCCGGGACAGGGCCCACAATGAGCAGTTCTTC. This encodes CASRPRVRDRAHNEQFF.